These 12 T cell receptor beta chains were sequenced from one sample in a study of beta chain features in type 1 diabetes (dated by TCRdb to 2016 to 2018). Results and caveats for the whole study, not just this receptor: Type 1 diabetes patients showed a moderate but significant shortening of TCRB CDR3 length in all four CD4+ subsets.

Library prep was done by the immunoSEQ multiplex PCR assay. The High Capacity cDNA Reverse Transcription Kit was used to reverse transcribe all of the isolated RNA, meaning that expressed TCRB transcripts were what got sequenced. TCRdb re-hosts the immuneACCESS table, in-frame sequences only. Its copies lack some clones; in the studies checked, an unresolved V gene accounts for under half of them, and the cause for the rest is not known. The sample table holds fewer than 25,000 clones, of which 69% were seen once. Jointly, the top ten make up 4% to 4.5% of the sample. These receptors' targets are unknown. Sequencing input: Tregs from blood. The cell subset or site label for this specimen denotes: regulatory CD4+ T cells. These receptors all stem from a man between 18 and 35 years old with type 1 diabetes.

This clone was found a few times. The genes are TRBV10-1 and TRBJ2-1; 15 nucleotides align to TRBD2. The CDR3 loop spans 13 amino acids. With V trimmed by 8 bases and J by 8 bases, 1 base remained unmatched. Germline CDR1 reads WNHNN; CDR2 reads SYGVQD (reference sequence). Here the CDR3 reads CASGLAGGHEQFF. CDR3 coding DNA: TGCGCCAGCGGACTAGCGGGGGGGCATGAGCAGTTCTTC.

The CDR3 protein is CASLTQGYEQYF. The CDR3 DNA is TGTGCCAGCCTTACCCAGGGGTACGAGCAGTACTTC. V and J are TRBV28 and TRBJ2-7; TRBD1 is a possible D gene (6 bases). Germline CDR1 and CDR2: MDHEN and SYDVKM. V was clipped by 8 bases and J by 4 bases, with 12 bases between them. The CDR3 has 12 residues. The whole variable domain, filled in from reference TRBV28 and TRBJ2-7, reads DVKVTQSSRYLVKRTGEKVFLECVQDMDHENMFWYRQDPGLGLRLIYFSYDVKMKEKGDIPEGYSVSREKKERFSLILESASTNQTSMYLCASLTQGYEQYFGPGTRLTVT.

V is TRBV10-3 and J is TRBJ1-1, with D uncertain. V lost 2 bases to trimming and J lost 1 base, with 5 bases between them. Germline values: CDR1 ENHRY, CDR2 SYGVKD. This CDR3 has 13 amino acids. The CDR3 DNA reads TGTGCCATCAGTGAGAGCTCGAACACTGAAGCTTTCTTT. Amino acid sequence: CAISESSNTEAFF.

The sample holds a few counts of this clone. The chain combines TRBV19 with TRBJ2-3, with 9 bases that match TRBD1. The trim removed 10 bases at V and 3 bases at J, leaving 5 bases unmatched. The germline CDR1 and CDR2 sequences are LNHDA and SQIVND (reference sequence). The CDR3 totals 13 residues. CDR3 sequence (DNA): TGTGCCACCGGACAGGGGTGGACAGATACGCAGTATTTT. Translation: CATGQGWTDTQYF.

This rearrangement joins TRBV28 to TRBJ2-1, with 9 bases fitting TRBD2. CDR1 is MDHEN, CDR2 SYDVKM, per germline. V lost 10 bases to trimming and J lost 13 bases; unmatched junction nucleotides: 17. CDR3 length equals 14 residues. The CDR3 protein is CATLVGGAGGGQFF. The CDR3 region has the DNA TGTGCCACCCTAGTTGGGGGCGCGGGGGGGGGACAGTTCTTC.

The chain has TRBV18 and TRBJ1-5, with a weak D call TRBD1 (6 bases). V gave up 4 bases and J gave up 2 bases, with 9 bases separating them. Germline lookup yields CDR1 KGHSH and CDR2 LQKENI. The CDR3 consists of 14 residues. The CDR3, as DNA: TGTGCCAGCTCACTGGCAGGGGGCAATCAGCCCCAGCATTTT. Translation: CASSLAGGNQPQHF.

The CDR3 reads CASSLSNQETQYF. Written as DNA, the CDR3 is TGTGCCAGCAGCTTAAGCAATCAAGAGACCCAGTACTTC. This sequence joins TRBV7-2 and TRBJ2-5, with unresolved D. There are 13 residues in the CDR3. V shed 2 bases and J shed 2 bases, with 6 bases lying between them. Germline-derived CDR1 and CDR2 are SGHTA and FQGNSA.

This clone appeared a single time. V usage is TRBV18 and J usage is TRBJ2-3; no clear D. The CDR3 spans 13 residues. Trimming pared 1 base from V and 3 bases from J, leaving 5 bases between. Per germline, CDR1 KGHSH and CDR2 LQKENI. CDR3 protein: CASSPLRTDTQYF. DNA of the CDR3: TGTGCCAGCTCACCACTGCGGACAGATACGCAGTATTTT.

This rearrangement joins TRBV28 to TRBJ2-3; TRBD1 matches 7 bases. Per germline, CDR1 MDHEN and CDR2 SYDVKM. The CDR3 loop spans 15 amino acids. Trimming at V came to 3 bases and at J to 1 base, leaving 4 bases not matched to a gene. DNA of the CDR3: TGTGCCAGCAGTTTGCATACAGGGGGCACAGATACGCAGTATTTT. Its translation is CASSLHTGGTDTQYF.

This clone was found a few times. The J gene is TRBJ1-1, the V gene TRBV11-2, with 7 bases matching TRBD1. V was pared by 2 bases and J by 2 bases, with 8 bases of the junction left unmatched. CDR1 and CDR2 from the germline V gene are SGHAT and FQNNGV. The CDR3 consists of 16 residues. The CDR3 coding sequence is TGTGCCAGCAGCTTATTTCCGGGACAGTTAAACACTGAAGCTTTCTTT. As protein: CASSLFPGQLNTEAFF.

The V gene is TRBV29-1, the J gene TRBJ2-7; D is uncertain. V lost 0 bases to trimming and J lost 6 bases, with 6 bases between them. Germline V gives CDR1 SQVTM, CDR2 ANQGSEA. CDR3 length equals 11 residues. As DNA, the CDR3 is TGCAGCGTTGAAGATTTCGGCGAGCAGTACTTC. This translates into CSVEDFGEQYF.

The CDR3 sequence: CASSLGAGISYNEQFF. In nucleotides, the CDR3 is TGTGCCAGCAGCTTGGGCGCAGGCATCTCCTACAATGAGCAGTTCTTC. The chain recombines TRBV5-4 with TRBJ2-1, with D uncertain. CDR1 SGHNT and CDR2 YYREEE come from the germline V gene (reference sequence). V was cut by 0 bases and J by 0 bases, with 10 bases left in between. This CDR3 has 16 amino acids.